These 23 T cell receptor beta chains came from one sample sequenced in a study of T cell responses to AZD1222 COVID-19 vaccine. Some clones are missing from TCRdb's copy, which holds only in-frame ones; the method was immunoSEQ multiplex PCR. The data contain 100,000 to 150,000 clones, 90% of them singletons. This material consisted of peripheral blood, taken on day 0 of MenACWY control vaccination. These receptors all stem from an adult in good health.

This rearrangement joins TRBV6-5 to TRBJ2-1, with 9 nucleotides matching TRBD1. The CDR3 covers 15 residues. Germline loops: CDR1 MNHEY, CDR2 SVGAGI. Trimming removed 6 bases from V and 11 bases from J; junction bases left unmatched: 14. Written as DNA, the CDR3 is TGTGCCAGCAGCAACAGGGGGCAGGGTAAGGATAAGCAGTTCTTC. Translating gives CASSNRGQGKDKQFF.

The chain couples TRBV28 to TRBJ1-2; D gene uncertain. Deletions cut 2 bases from V and 5 bases from J, with 15 bases between. Germline V gene sequence: CDR1 MDHEN, CDR2 SYDVKM. There are 15 residues in the CDR3. CDR3 sequence reads: CASSLGWHTSYGYTF. In DNA, the CDR3 is TGTGCCAGCAGTTTAGGGTGGCATACGTCGTATGGCTACACCTTC.

This chain joins TRBV5-4 and TRBJ1-1; a possible D gene is TRBD1 (6 bases). This CDR3 comprises 14 residues. CDR1 is SGHNT and CDR2 is YYREEE in the germline V gene (reference sequence). With 1 base removed from V and 1 base from J, the gap between germline ends came to 8 bases. The DNA of the CDR3 is TGTGCCAGCAGCTTGTACAGGGCGAACACTGAAGCTTTCTTT. Translating gives CASSLYRANTEAFF.

The chain couples TRBV6-2 or TRBV6-3 to TRBJ1-5; possible D gene TRBD1, 5 bases. From germline, CDR1 is MNHEY and CDR2 SVGEGT. CDR3 length equals 19 residues. V was cut by 6 bases and J by 4 bases, with 28 bases left in between. The CDR3 DNA follows: TGTGCCAGCAGCCGTAATACAGGAAGAAACCCAGGACTAAATCAGCCCCAGCATTTT. It codes for CASSRNTGRNPGLNQPQHF.

A few counts support this clone. V is TRBV19 and J is TRBJ1-1, with 7 bases that match TRBD1. V lost 2 bases and J lost 6; bases outside the gene matches: 6. The CDR3 length is 14 residues. From germline, CDR1 is LNHDA and CDR2 SQIVND (reference sequence). In DNA, the CDR3 is TGTGCCAGTAGTATACGCTCAGGACAGGCTGAAGCTTTCTTT. As protein: CASSIRSGQAEAFF.

The V call is TRBV27, the J call TRBJ1-5; the D is unclear. The CDR3 spans 13 residues. Germline CDR1 and CDR2: MNHEY and SMNVEV (reference sequence). V lost 3 bases and J lost 3, with 6 bases in between. This CDR3 reads CASSFFSNQPQHF. In DNA form, the CDR3 reads TGTGCCAGCAGTTTCTTTTCCAATCAGCCCCAGCATTTT.

This sequence joins TRBV2 and TRBJ2-7; 10 bases map to TRBD2. Germline CDR1 and CDR2: SNHLY and FYNNEI. After removal of 6 bases from V and 2 bases from J, the junction contained 4 bases not matched to a gene. This CDR3 region has 14 residues. The CDR3 sequence is CASRGLAVPYEQYF. In nucleotides, the CDR3 is TGTGCCAGCAGAGGACTAGCGGTTCCCTACGAGCAGTACTTC. The complete variable domain, with remaining parts taken from reference TRBV2 and TRBJ2-7, reads EPEVTQTPSHQVTQMGQEVILRCVPISNHLYFYWYRQILGQKVEFLVSFYNNEISEKSEIFDDQFSVERPDGSNFTLKIRSTKLEDSAMYFCASRGLAVPYEQYFGPGTRLTVT.

In nucleotides, the CDR3 is TGTGCCAGCAGTTCCGGGACAGGGTTACGGGAGCAGTACGTC. Translated: CASSSGTGLREQYV. The V gene is TRBV5-6, the J gene TRBJ2-7, with TRBD1 identical over 9 bases. Germline CDR1 SGHDT, CDR2 YYEEEE. V lost 5 bases and J lost 7; bases outside the gene matches: 10. CDR3 size: 14 residues.

The DNA of the CDR3 is TGTGCCAGCAGCAAAAACCAATGGACTAGCGGCGCAGATACGCAGTATTTT. It specifies CASSKNQWTSGADTQYF. The chain uses TRBV21-1 and TRBJ2-3; the DNA was not used to check the table's D call, TRBD2. TRBV21-1 is an annotated pseudogene. CDR3 length equals 17 residues.

The chain carries TRBV7-2 and TRBJ2-4; tentatively, D is TRBD1 (5 bases). There are 16 residues in the CDR3. Trimming left V 9 bases short and J 0 bases short, with 18 bases between. Germline CDR1 and CDR2: SGHTA and FQGNSA. The chain's CDR3 is CASTETDSLAKNIQYF. The CDR3 region has the DNA TGTGCCAGTACCGAGACAGATTCTCTAGCCAAAAACATTCAGTACTTC.

The chain uses TRBV3-1 (or the pseudogene TRBV3-2) and TRBJ1-2; a possible D gene is TRBD1 (5 bases). Trimming removed 0 bases from V and 6 bases from J, with 5 bases in between. This CDR3 is built from 12 residues. Germline V gives CDR1 LGHDT, CDR2 YNNKEL (reference sequence). CDR3 sequence reads: CASSQDRDGYTF. CDR3 DNA sequence: TGTGCCAGCAGCCAAGACAGGGATGGCTACACCTTC.

The chain carries TRBV11-2 and TRBJ2-1; D is uncertain. There are 14 residues in the CDR3. The germline V gene encodes CDR1 SGHAT and CDR2 FQNNGV. V was shortened by 5 bases and J by 5 bases, with 13 bases between the two germline ends. Here the CDR3 reads CASSHRGGNNEQFF. The CDR3 bases are TGTGCCAGCAGCCACCGCGGTGGGAACAATGAGCAGTTCTTC. Full variable domain (rest looked up from reference TRBV11-2 and TRBJ2-1): EAGVAQSPRYKIIEKRQSVAFWCNPISGHATLYWYQQILGQGPKLLIQFQNNGVVDDSQLPKDRFSAERLKGVDSTLKIQPAKLEDSAVYLCASSHRGGNNEQFFGPGTRLTVL.

The rearrangement joins TRBV25-1 to TRBJ1-6; no clear D. This CDR3 contains 15 residues. Germline-derived CDR1 and CDR2 are MGHDK and SYGVNS. Trimming took off 6 bases at V and 7 bases at J, with 16 bases between the two ends. CDR3 DNA sequence: TGTGCCAGCAGGCCTCAAGGGCGCGTGAATTCACCCCTCCACTTT. Its protein is CASRPQGRVNSPLHF.

The chain recombines TRBV18 with TRBJ2-7; TRBD2 aligns across 8 bases. The junction had 8 bases not matched to a gene; V was cut back by 4 bases and J by 3 bases. This CDR3 has 15 residues. Germline V gene sequence: CDR1 KGHSH, CDR2 LQKENI. The CDR3 DNA sequence: TGTGCCAGCTCACAACTGAGCGGGAGTAGCTACGAGCAGTACTTC. This sequence encodes CASSQLSGSSYEQYF.

V gene TRBV18 combines with J gene TRBJ2-2, with 8 positions matching TRBD1. CDR1 KGHSH and CDR2 LQKENI come from the germline V gene. CDR3 length equals 15 residues. V trimming: 5 bases; J trimming: 4 bases; junction bases outside the gene matches: 6. The CDR3 loop is CASSTGTGSTGELFF. CDR3 nucleotide sequence: TGTGCCAGCTCAACCGGGACAGGTTCCACCGGGGAGCTGTTTTTT.

In DNA form, the CDR3 reads TGCGCCAGCAGTGAATACATCTGGGAAAAGGGGGCGCTTAACACCGAGCAGTACGTC. This translates into CASSEYIWEKGALNTEQYV. The V and J genes are TRBV10-1 and TRBJ2-7, with 7 bases aligning to TRBD1. This CDR3 has 19 amino acids. V lost 3 bases, J lost 6 bases, and 23 bases stayed unmatched. The V gene's germline CDR1 is WNHNN and CDR2 SYGVQD (reference sequence).

The chain uses TRBV27 and TRBJ1-1; 9 bases align to TRBD1. CDR3 length equals 15 residues. Looked up from germline, CDR1 is MNHEY and CDR2 is SMNVEV (reference sequence). With V trimmed by 5 bases and J by 1 base, 5 bases remained unmatched. The chain's CDR3 is CASSLGTGWNTEAFF. The CDR3 DNA follows: TGTGCCAGCAGTCTAGGGACAGGGTGGAACACTGAAGCTTTCTTT.

V usage is TRBV19 and J usage is TRBJ2-1; D remains unclear. The CDR3 has 14 amino acids. Trimming removed 2 bases at V and 8 bases at J, with 13 bases between. In germline, CDR1 is LNHDA, CDR2 SQIVND (reference sequence). The CDR3 spells CASSILVRGDEQFF. Written as DNA, the CDR3 is TGTGCCAGTAGTATACTCGTCAGAGGCGATGAGCAGTTCTTC.

This chain connects TRBV3-1 (or the pseudogene TRBV3-2) to TRBJ1-6; 9 nucleotides align to TRBD1. The CDR3 has 14 amino acids. V shed 4 bases and J 18 bases; nucleotides not matched to a gene: 13. CDR1 and CDR2 (germline): LGHDT, YNNKEL (reference sequence). The CDR3 sequence: CASSRSGQGRDRHF. DNA of the CDR3: TGTGCCAGCAGCCGTTCGGGACAGGGACGCGATCGCCACTTT.

The J gene is TRBJ2-5, the V gene TRBV5-1; no definite D call. The V gene lost 0 bases and the J gene lost 1 base, with 7 bases spanning the gap. The CDR3 runs 14 residues. In germline, CDR1 is SGHRS, CDR2 YFSETQ. The CDR3 coding sequence is TGCGCCAGCAGCTTGGACTGGTTCCAAGAGACCCAGTACTTC. Translation gives CASSLDWFQETQYF.

J is TRBJ2-5 and V is TRBV28, with D perhaps matching TRBD2 (6 bases). CDR1 and CDR2 from the germline V gene are MDHEN and SYDVKM. Trimming removed 6 bases at V and 3 bases at J, with 14 bases between. The CDR3 covers 14 residues. The CDR3 loop reads CASSRVPGEETQYF. The CDR3 bases are TGTGCCAGCAGCCGGGTCCCGGGGGAAGAGACCCAGTACTTC.

The genes are TRBV12-3 or TRBV12-4 and TRBJ2-7, with TRBD2 matching 12 bases. V dropped 6 bases and J dropped 7; count of bases not matched to a gene: 1. The CDR3 sequence is 12 residues long. Here the CDR3 reads CASRLAGGEQYF. DNA for the CDR3: TGTGCCAGCAGACTAGCGGGAGGTGAGCAGTACTTC.

This sequence joins TRBV27 and TRBJ1-2, with D possibly matching TRBD1 (6 bases). The CDR3 contains 15 residues. Germline-derived CDR1 and CDR2 are MNHEY and SMNVEV (reference sequence). Trimming took off 5 bases at V and 4 bases at J, with 17 bases between the two ends. The CDR3 sequence is CASSPLGGTLYGYTF. CDR3 sequence (DNA): TGTGCCAGCAGTCCACTAGGGGGGACCCTCTATGGCTACACCTTC.